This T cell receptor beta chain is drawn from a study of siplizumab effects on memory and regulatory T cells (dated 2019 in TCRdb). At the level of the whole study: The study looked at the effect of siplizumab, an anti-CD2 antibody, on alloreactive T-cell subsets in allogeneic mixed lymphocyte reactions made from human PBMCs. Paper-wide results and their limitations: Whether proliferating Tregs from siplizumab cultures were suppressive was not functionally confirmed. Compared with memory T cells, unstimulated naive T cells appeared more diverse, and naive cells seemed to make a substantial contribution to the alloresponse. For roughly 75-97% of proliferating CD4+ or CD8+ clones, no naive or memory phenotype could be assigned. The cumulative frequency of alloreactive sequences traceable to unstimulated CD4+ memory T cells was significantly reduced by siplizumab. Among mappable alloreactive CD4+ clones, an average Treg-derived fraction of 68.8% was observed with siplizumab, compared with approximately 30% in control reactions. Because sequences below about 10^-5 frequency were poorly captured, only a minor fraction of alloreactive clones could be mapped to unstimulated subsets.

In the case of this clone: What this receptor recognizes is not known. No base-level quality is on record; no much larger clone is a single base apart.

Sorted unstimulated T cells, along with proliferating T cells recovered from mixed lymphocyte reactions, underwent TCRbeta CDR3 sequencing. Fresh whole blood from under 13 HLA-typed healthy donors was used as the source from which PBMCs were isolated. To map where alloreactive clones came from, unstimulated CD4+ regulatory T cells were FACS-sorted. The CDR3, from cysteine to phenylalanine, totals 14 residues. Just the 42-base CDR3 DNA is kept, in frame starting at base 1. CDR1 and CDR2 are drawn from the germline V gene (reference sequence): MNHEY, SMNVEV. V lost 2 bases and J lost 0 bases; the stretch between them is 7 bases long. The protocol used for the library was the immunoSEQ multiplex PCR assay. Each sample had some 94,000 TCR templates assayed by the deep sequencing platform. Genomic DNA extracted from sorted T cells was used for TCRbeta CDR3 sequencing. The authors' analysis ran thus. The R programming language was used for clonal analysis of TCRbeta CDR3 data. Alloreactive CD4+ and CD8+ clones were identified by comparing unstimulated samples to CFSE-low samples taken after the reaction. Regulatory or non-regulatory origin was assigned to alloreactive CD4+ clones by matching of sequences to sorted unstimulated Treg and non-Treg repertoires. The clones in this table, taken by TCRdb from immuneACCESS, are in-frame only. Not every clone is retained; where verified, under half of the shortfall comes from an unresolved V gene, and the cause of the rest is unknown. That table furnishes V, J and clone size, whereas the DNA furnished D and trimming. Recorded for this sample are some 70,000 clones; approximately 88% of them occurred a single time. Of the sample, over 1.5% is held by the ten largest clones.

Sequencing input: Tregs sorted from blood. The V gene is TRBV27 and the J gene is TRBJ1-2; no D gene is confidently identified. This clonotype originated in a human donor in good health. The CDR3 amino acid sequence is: CASSLREANYGYTF. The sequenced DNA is TGTGCCAGCAGTTTACGGGAGGCTAACTATGGCTACACCTTC.